A single sample is the source of the 27 T cell receptor beta chains below, sequenced in a study of regulatory dendritic cells for organ transplantation. Their target antigens are unknown. Generated by immunoSEQ multiplex PCR, the TCRdb table keeps only in-frame clones and is missing some. Among roughly 13,000 clones, about nine tenths were seen once, and the ten largest hold around 0.24%. Allogeneic regulatory or mature dendritic cells were co-cultured for more than 4 days with CFSE-labeled sorted T cells at 1:10. Sequencing input: naive CD8+ T cells from blood cultured with regulatory dendritic cells. Noted subset: CD45RA+ naive T cells. Source of these receptors: a human donor in good health.

V and J are TRBV19 and TRBJ1-2; D gene ambiguous. There are 16 residues in the CDR3. V dropped 9 bases and J dropped 3 bases, with 23 bases sitting between them. CDR1 LNHDA and CDR2 SQIVND come from the germline V gene (reference sequence). The CDR3 loop is CASTPIQDPVDYGYTF. The CDR3 nucleotides read TGTGCCAGCACTCCCATCCAGGACCCAGTAGACTATGGCTACACCTTC.

The CDR3 loop reads CAWSPRYRGLDNGELFF. For the CDR3, the DNA is TGTGCCTGGAGTCCCCGTTACAGGGGGCTCGATAACGGGGAGCTGTTTTTT. This chain joins TRBV30 and TRBJ2-2; 9 positions agree with TRBD1. The CDR3 loop spans 17 amino acids. Germline trimming cut 2 bases from V and 7 bases from J; bases unmatched to any gene: 14. The germline CDR1 and CDR2 sequences are GTSNPN and SVGIG (reference sequence).

The chain uses TRBV30 and TRBJ2-1, with TRBD2 matching over 12 bases. The junction had 10 bases not matched to a gene; V was cut back by 7 bases and J by 9 bases. CDR3 length: 14 amino acids. CDR1 is GTSNPN, CDR2 SVGIG, per germline (reference sequence). This CDR3 reads CASYLAGGRSEQFF. DNA of the CDR3: TGTGCCTCGTATCTAGCGGGGGGGCGTAGTGAGCAGTTCTTC.

The V call is TRBV4-3, the J call TRBJ2-1, with 10 bases matching TRBD2. The CDR3 has 19 amino acids. Germline loops: CDR1 LGHNA, CDR2 YSLEER. J gave up 5 bases and V 0 bases, and 13 bases lay outside the gene matches. The CDR3 DNA follows: TGCGCCAGCAGCCAAGAAACGGTAGCGGGAGGAGGTGTCAACAATGAGCAGTTCTTC. Translated, it gives CASSQETVAGGGVNNEQFF.

This clone has a single count. The CDR3 DNA reads as TGTGCCAGCAGCTTGTTACAGAACACTGAAGCTTTCTTT. This gives the protein CASSLLQNTEAFF. The chain has TRBV5-4 and TRBJ1-1; D ambiguous. The V gene's germline CDR1 is SGHNT and CDR2 YYREEE (reference sequence). The V gene lost 1 base and the J gene lost 1 base, with 5 bases spanning the gap. This CDR3 has 13 amino acids. The complete variable domain, with remaining parts taken from reference TRBV5-4 and TRBJ1-1, reads ETGVTQSPTHLIKTRGQQVTLRCSSQSGHNTVSWYQQALGQGPQFIFQYYREEENGRGNFPPRFSGLQFPNYSSELNVNALELDDSALYLCASSLLQNTEAFFGQGTRLTVV.

The V call is TRBV10-3, the J call TRBJ1-1; unclear D gene. The length of the CDR3 is 12 residues. Germline V gene data show CDR1 as ENHRY and CDR2 as SYGVKD. V was clipped by 3 bases and J by 8 bases, with 10 bases between them. This chain's CDR3 is CAISDAVTEAFF. The CDR3 DNA reads as TGTGCCATCAGTGACGCCGTAACCGAAGCTTTCTTT.

V usage is TRBV7-9 and J usage is TRBJ2-7, with 9 bases lining up with TRBD1. The V gene end was trimmed by 5 bases and the J gene end by 2 bases; junction bases not matched to a gene: 10. The CDR3 is made up of 16 amino acids. CDR1 is SEHNR and CDR2 is FQNEAQ in the germline V gene (reference sequence). CDR3 in amino acids: CASSNNRDRAAYEQYF. CDR3 in DNA: TGTGCCAGCAGCAACAACAGGGACAGGGCCGCCTACGAGCAGTACTTC.

The chain uses TRBV29-1 and TRBJ1-3; D ambiguous. V dropped 7 bases and J dropped 4 bases, with 5 bases sitting between them. There are 10 residues in the CDR3. The germline V gene encodes CDR1 SQVTM and CDR2 ANQGSEA. CDR3 residues: CSAGGNTIYF. CDR3 coding DNA: TGCAGCGCCGGGGGAAACACCATATATTTT. The entire variable domain, with the rest obtained from reference TRBV29-1 and TRBJ1-3, is as follows: SAVISQKPSRDICQRGTSLTIQCQVDSQVTMMFWYRQQPGQSLTLIATANQGSEATYESGFVIDKFPISRPNLTFSTLTVSNMSPEDSSIYLCSAGGNTIYFGEGSWLTVV.

The DNA for the CDR3 is TGTGCCAGCAGTTTATTTTCCGGGACTAGGGTTACATACGAGCAGTACTTC. As protein: CASSLFSGTRVTYEQYF. The chain combines TRBV27 with TRBJ2-7; 8 bases fit TRBD2. This CDR3 has 17 amino acids. J was trimmed by 4 bases and V by 1 base; bases with no gene match: 12. CDR1 and CDR2 (germline): MNHEY, SMNVEV (reference sequence).

The rearrangement links TRBV9 to TRBJ1-1; D call uncertain. Germline CDR1 is SGDLS and CDR2 is YYNGEE. V was shortened by 3 bases and J by 1 base, with 4 bases between the two germline ends. There are 12 residues in the CDR3. Here the CDR3 reads CASSASNTEAFF. CDR3 bases: TGTGCCAGCAGCGCGTCGAACACTGAAGCTTTCTTT. The complete variable domain, with remaining parts taken from reference TRBV9 and TRBJ1-1, reads DSGVTQTPKHLITATGQRVTLRCSPRSGDLSVYWYQQSLDQGLQFLIQYYNGEERAKGNILERFSAQQFPDLHSELNLSSLELGDSALYFCASSASNTEAFFGQGTRLTVV.

The genes are TRBV7-2 and TRBJ2-2, with D perhaps assigned TRBD1 or TRBD2 (6 bases each). V lost 2 bases, J lost 8 bases, and 12 bases lay in between. This CDR3 comprises 14 residues. CDR1 SGHTA and CDR2 FQGNSA come from the germline V gene. CDR3 bases: TGTGCCAGCAGCTTAATGGGGGGCGTGGGGGAGCTGTTTTTT. Translated, it gives CASSLMGGVGELFF. The full variable domain, completed using reference TRBV7-2 and TRBJ2-2, is GAGVSQSPSNKVTEKGKDVELRCDPISGHTALYWYRQSLGQGLEFLIYFQGNSAPDKSGLPSDRFSAERTGGSVSTLTIQRTQQEDSAVYLCASSLMGGVGELFFGEGSRLTVL.

This clone was seen a few times. The chain employs TRBV9 and TRBJ1-3; D possibly corresponds to TRBD1 (5 bases). The CDR3 runs to 14 residues. V was shortened by 3 bases and J by 0 bases, with 7 bases between the two germline ends. Germline V lookup: CDR1 SGDLS, CDR2 YYNGEE. The CDR3: CASSDRTSGNTIYF. The CDR3 DNA is TGTGCCAGCAGCGACAGGACCTCTGGAAACACCATATATTTT.

The V and J genes are TRBV27 and TRBJ2-5; D possibly corresponds to TRBD2 (6 bases). With 0 bases removed from V and 3 bases from J, the gap between germline ends came to 14 bases. The CDR3 has 16 amino acids. Germline V CDR1 and CDR2: MNHEY, SMNVEV (reference sequence). In DNA, the CDR3 is TGTGCCAGCAGTTTATCGGCGGGACTTGATAAAGAGACCCAGTACTTC. It yields the protein CASSLSAGLDKETQYF.

This chain joins TRBV5-1 and TRBJ2-7; D is unclear. CDR3 length: 11 residues. V was clipped by 4 bases and J by 7 bases, with 9 bases between them. Per the germline V gene, CDR1 is SGHRS and CDR2 is YFSETQ. Here the CDR3 reads CASSRGLEQYF. DNA for the CDR3: TGCGCCAGCAGCCGTGGCCTAGAGCAGTACTTC.

This chain uses TRBV27 with TRBJ1-5; D may be TRBD1 (5 bases). V lost 1 base and J lost 7, with 14 bases in between. The CDR3 runs 15 residues. In germline, CDR1 is MNHEY, CDR2 SMNVEV (reference sequence). The CDR3 region is CASSLYSGTGQPQHF. The CDR3 coding sequence is TGTGCCAGCAGTTTATACTCCGGGACGGGGCAGCCCCAGCATTTT.

This clone was observed a single time. The J gene is TRBJ2-3, the V gene TRBV7-6, with 7 bases fitting TRBD2. Per the germline V gene, CDR1 is SGHVS and CDR2 is FNYEAQ. This CDR3 has 19 residues. V was pared by 1 base and J by 4 bases, with 17 bases of the junction left unmatched. CDR3 region: CASSLDLSSRTSQADTQYF. The CDR3 nucleotides read TGTGCCAGCAGCTTAGATCTGAGTTCCCGGACTAGTCAGGCAGATACGCAGTATTTT.

The chain has TRBV4-1 and TRBJ2-7, with TRBD1 matching over 9 bases. The CDR3 is 14 residues long. Germline CDR1 is MGHRA and CDR2 is YSYEKL. V lost 0 bases and J lost 3; bases outside the gene matches: 0. The CDR3 nucleotides are TGCGCCAGCAGCCAAGAGGACAGGGGCTACGAGCAGTACTTC. Amino acid sequence: CASSQEDRGYEQYF.

J is TRBJ1-2 and V is TRBV28; TRBD1 is a possible D gene (5 bases). With 0 bases removed from V and 4 bases from J, the gap between germline ends came to 24 bases. The CDR3 runs 19 residues. Germline V gene data show CDR1 as MDHEN and CDR2 as SYDVKM. The CDR3 DNA reads as TGTGCCAGCAGTTTATGGGAACCGGGACGGGACTCTGGGGGCTATGGCTACACCTTC. Its protein is CASSLWEPGRDSGGYGYTF.

In its sample, this clone was seen a few times. The rearrangement uses TRBV6-1 and TRBJ1-5, with D unresolved. V was pared by 8 bases and J by 0 bases, with 8 bases between. Germline V gene lookup returns CDR1 MNHNS and CDR2 SASEGT. The CDR3 runs to 13 residues. In nucleotides, the CDR3 is TGTGCCAGCTGGGATTATAGCAATCAGCCCCAGCATTTT. The encoded protein is CASWDYSNQPQHF.

This rearrangement joins TRBV11-2 to TRBJ2-4, with 7 bases that match TRBD1. Germline V CDR1 and CDR2: SGHAT, FQNNGV. V lost 5 bases to trimming and J lost 0 bases; unmatched junction nucleotides: 7. The CDR3 has 16 amino acids. CDR3 sequence reads: CASSHWDSSAKNIQYF. In DNA, the CDR3 is TGTGCCAGCAGCCACTGGGACAGCTCAGCCAAAAACATTCAGTACTTC.

V gene TRBV7-9 combines with J gene TRBJ1-3; D unresolved. The ends were cut back, 1 base at V and 8 bases at J, with 18 bases in the middle. The CDR3 length is 16 residues. CDR1 is SEHNR and CDR2 is FQNEAQ in the germline V gene (reference sequence). The CDR3 here is CASSLVWSAPGDTIYF. The CDR3 DNA follows: TGTGCCAGCAGCTTAGTGTGGTCAGCCCCCGGGGACACCATATATTTT.

This sequence joins TRBV4-2 and TRBJ2-7; tentatively, D is TRBD2 (6 bases). The CDR3 is 14 amino acids. Trimming removed 4 bases at V and 3 bases at J, with 13 bases between. CDR1 and CDR2 from the germline V gene are LGHNA and YNFKEQ. In DNA, the CDR3 is TGTGCCAGCAGCCCGGGGGTCTCTCTCTACGAGCAGTACTTC. Translated, it gives CASSPGVSLYEQYF.

This clone occurred once. The CDR3 sequence: CASSQESGGFYNEQFF. The CDR3 nucleotides are TGCGCCAGCAGCCAAGAGTCGGGGGGGTTTTACAATGAGCAGTTCTTC. The chain couples TRBV4-3 to TRBJ2-1; 8 bases match TRBD2. CDR3 length equals 16 residues. Germline V gene sequence: CDR1 LGHNA, CDR2 YSLEER. The V and J ends lost 0 bases and 4 bases, in that order; junction bases with no gene match: 5.

The chain uses TRBV5-4 and TRBJ1-1, with TRBD1 as a possible D gene (6 bases). V gave up 4 bases and J gave up 1 base, with 11 bases separating them. The CDR3 is 14 residues long. The germline gives CDR1 SGHNT, CDR2 YYREEE (reference sequence). The CDR3 protein is CASSDLGGNTEAFF. The CDR3 coding sequence is TGTGCCAGCAGCGACTTAGGGGGGAACACTGAAGCTTTCTTT.

The V gene is TRBV30, the J gene TRBJ1-5, with 9 bases matching TRBD1. CDR1 and CDR2 from the germline V gene are GTSNPN and SVGIG (reference sequence). The V segment lost 1 base and the J segment 4 bases; nucleotides outside the gene matches: 2. The CDR3 has 14 amino acids. CDR3 sequence (DNA): TGTGCCTGGAGTGCCGGGACAGGGAATCAGCCCCAGCATTTT. It encodes CAWSAGTGNQPQHF. Filled out from reference TRBV30 and TRBJ1-5, the complete variable domain reads SQTIHQWPATLVQPVGSPLSLECTVEGTSNPNLYWYRQAAGRGLQLLFYSVGIGQISSEVPQNLSASRPQDRQFILSSKKLLLSDSGFYLCAWSAGTGNQPQHFGDGTRLSIL.

This chain uses TRBV6-1 with TRBJ1-1; D unresolved. Trimming shortened V by 0 bases and J by 5 bases, and 10 bases separated the two germline ends. The CDR3 length is 14 residues. Germline-derived CDR1 and CDR2 are MNHNS and SASEGT. DNA of the CDR3: TGTGCCAGCAGTGAAGCGGGGTGGGGAACTGAAGCTTTCTTT. This gives the protein CASSEAGWGTEAFF.

The chain carries TRBV10-3 and TRBJ1-1; 12 bases match TRBD1. Germline V lookup: CDR1 ENHRY, CDR2 SYGVKD. This CDR3 has 16 residues. V was clipped by 2 bases and J by 6 bases; unmatched bases: 7. CDR3 region: CAISEVGQGASAEAFF. The CDR3 coding sequence is TGTGCCATCAGTGAGGTGGGACAGGGGGCATCAGCTGAAGCTTTCTTT.